This TCR beta chain was captured in a study of OX40 agonist ivuxolimab in advanced cancers. Looking at the study overall: Patients in the trial were receiving intravenous ivuxolimab every 2 weeks, at doses of 0.01 to 10 mg/kg. Dose-escalation patients were diagnosed with hepatocellular carcinoma, melanoma, renal cell cancer or head and neck cancer. Study conclusions and caveats: Mean expanded clone counts were higher in CD8+ than CD4+ T cells. CD4+ and CD8+ blood T cells expanded clonally by week 6 at 0.1 to 3.0 mg/kg.

This clone has just a few counts. The antigen is undetermined. Germline V CDR1 and CDR2: SGHDT, YYEEEE. The V gene lost 0 bases and the J gene lost 2 bases, with 14 bases spanning the gap. The CDR3 contains 16 residues. Assay used: immunoSEQ multiplex PCR; TCRdb lists only in-frame clones, some missing. The sample carries some 74,000 clones, roughly 85% recorded once. Sequencing used CD4+ or CD8+ T cells sorted from blood, obtained in a trial of the OX40 agonist ivuxolimab. The TCR was taken from an adult with an advanced solid tumor such as melanoma, head and neck, liver or kidney cancer. The rearrangement links TRBV5-6 to TRBJ2-5, with D perhaps TRBD1 (6 bases). Here the CDR3 reads CASSLAIDRSQETQYF. The CDR3 region has the DNA TGTGCCAGCAGCTTGGCCATCGACAGGTCGCAAGAGACCCAGTACTTC.